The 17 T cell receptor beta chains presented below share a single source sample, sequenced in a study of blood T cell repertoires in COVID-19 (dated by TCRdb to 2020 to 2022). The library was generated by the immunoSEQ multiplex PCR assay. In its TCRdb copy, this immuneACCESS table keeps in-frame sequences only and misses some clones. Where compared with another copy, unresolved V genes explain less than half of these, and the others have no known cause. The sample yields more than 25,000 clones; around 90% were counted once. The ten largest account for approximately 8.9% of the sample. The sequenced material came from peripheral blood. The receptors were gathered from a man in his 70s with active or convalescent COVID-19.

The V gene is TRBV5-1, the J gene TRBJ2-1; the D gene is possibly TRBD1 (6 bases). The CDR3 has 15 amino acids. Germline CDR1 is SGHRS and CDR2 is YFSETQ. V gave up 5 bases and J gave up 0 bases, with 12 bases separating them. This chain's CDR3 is CASRRGQSSYNEQFF. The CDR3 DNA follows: TGCGCCAGCAGGCGAGGACAGAGCTCCTACAATGAGCAGTTCTTC.

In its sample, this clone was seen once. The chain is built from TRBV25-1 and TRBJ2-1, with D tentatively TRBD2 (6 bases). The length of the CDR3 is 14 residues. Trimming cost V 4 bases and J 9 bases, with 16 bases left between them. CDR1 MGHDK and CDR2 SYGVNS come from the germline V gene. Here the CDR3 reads CASSVGGSSLEQFF. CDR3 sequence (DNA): TGTGCCAGCAGTGTCGGGGGTTCCTCGCTTGAGCAGTTCTTC.

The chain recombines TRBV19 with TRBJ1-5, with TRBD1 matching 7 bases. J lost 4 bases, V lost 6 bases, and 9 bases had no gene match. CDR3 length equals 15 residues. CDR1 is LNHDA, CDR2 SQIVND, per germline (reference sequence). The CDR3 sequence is CASSQDRSPNQPQHF. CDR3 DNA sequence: TGTGCCAGTAGCCAGGACAGGTCCCCGAATCAGCCCCAGCATTTT. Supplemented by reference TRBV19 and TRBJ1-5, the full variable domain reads DGGITQSPKYLFRKEGQNVTLSCEQNLNHDAMYWYRQDPGQGLRLIYYSQIVNDFQKGDIAEGYSVSREKKESFPLTVTSAQKNPTAFYLCASSQDRSPNQPQHFGDGTRLSIL.

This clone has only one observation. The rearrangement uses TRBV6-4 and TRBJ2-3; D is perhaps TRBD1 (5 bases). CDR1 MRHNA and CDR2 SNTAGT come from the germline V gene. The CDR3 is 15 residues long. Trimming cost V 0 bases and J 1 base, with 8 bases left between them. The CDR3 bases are TGTGCCAGCAGTGACTCTAGCAGGGGCACAGATACGCAGTATTTT. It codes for CASSDSSRGTDTQYF.

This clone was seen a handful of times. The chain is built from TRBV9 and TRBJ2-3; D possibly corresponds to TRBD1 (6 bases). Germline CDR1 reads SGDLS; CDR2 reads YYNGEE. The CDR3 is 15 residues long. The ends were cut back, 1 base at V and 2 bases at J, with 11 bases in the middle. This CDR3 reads CASSVQDSDTDTQYF. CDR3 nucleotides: TGTGCCAGCAGCGTACAGGACAGCGACACAGATACGCAGTATTTT.

CDR3 amino acids: CASSLGRGLYYNEQFF. The CDR3 nucleotides are TGTGCCAGCAGTTTGGGGCGGGGACTGTACTACAATGAGCAGTTCTTC. This chain joins TRBV27 and TRBJ2-1, with D tentatively TRBD2 (6 bases). Germline lookup yields CDR1 MNHEY and CDR2 SMNVEV (reference sequence). Trimming took off 3 bases at V and 3 bases at J, with 15 bases between the two ends. The CDR3 runs 16 residues.

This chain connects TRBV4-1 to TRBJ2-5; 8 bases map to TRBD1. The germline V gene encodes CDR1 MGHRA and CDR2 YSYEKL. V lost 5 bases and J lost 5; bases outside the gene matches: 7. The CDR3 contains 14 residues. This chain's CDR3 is CASSAPDRVETQYF. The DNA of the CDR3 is TGCGCCAGCAGCGCCCCGGACAGGGTTGAGACCCAGTACTTC.

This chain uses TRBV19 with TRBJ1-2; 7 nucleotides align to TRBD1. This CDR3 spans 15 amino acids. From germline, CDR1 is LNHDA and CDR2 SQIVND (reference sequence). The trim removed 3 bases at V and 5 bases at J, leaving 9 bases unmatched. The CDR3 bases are TGTGCCAGTAGTATTCAGGAAGGGGGCGCTTATGGCTACACCTTC. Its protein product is CASSIQEGGAYGYTF. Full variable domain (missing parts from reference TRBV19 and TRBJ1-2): DGGITQSPKYLFRKEGQNVTLSCEQNLNHDAMYWYRQDPGQGLRLIYYSQIVNDFQKGDIAEGYSVSREKKESFPLTVTSAQKNPTAFYLCASSIQEGGAYGYTFGSGTRLTVV.

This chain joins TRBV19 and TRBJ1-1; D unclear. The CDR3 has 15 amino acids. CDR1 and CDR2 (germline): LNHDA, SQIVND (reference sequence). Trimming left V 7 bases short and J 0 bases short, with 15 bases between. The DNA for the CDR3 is TGTGCCAGTACCGCGGCTGCCGGGGTGAACACTGAAGCTTTCTTT. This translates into CASTAAAGVNTEAFF.

The DNA of the CDR3 is TGTGCCAGCAGCCTGGGACAGGGGGGGACCTACGAGCAGTACTTC. Translation: CASSLGQGGTYEQYF. The V call is TRBV9, the J call TRBJ2-7; 11 bases fit TRBD1. The CDR3 length is 15 residues. Germline V gene data show CDR1 as SGDLS and CDR2 as YYNGEE. Trimming removed 4 bases from V and 2 bases from J; junction bases left unmatched: 5. Filled out from reference TRBV9 and TRBJ2-7, the complete variable domain reads DSGVTQTPKHLITATGQRVTLRCSPRSGDLSVYWYQQSLDQGLQFLIQYYNGEERAKGNILERFSAQQFPDLHSELNLSSLELGDSALYFCASSLGQGGTYEQYFGPGTRLTVT.

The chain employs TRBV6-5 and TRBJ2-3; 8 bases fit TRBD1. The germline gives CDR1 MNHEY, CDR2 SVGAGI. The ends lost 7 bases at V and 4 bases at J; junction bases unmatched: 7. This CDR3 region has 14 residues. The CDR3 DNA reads TGTGCCAGCACCCTGGGGACAGGCGCAGATACGCAGTATTTT. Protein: CASTLGTGADTQYF.

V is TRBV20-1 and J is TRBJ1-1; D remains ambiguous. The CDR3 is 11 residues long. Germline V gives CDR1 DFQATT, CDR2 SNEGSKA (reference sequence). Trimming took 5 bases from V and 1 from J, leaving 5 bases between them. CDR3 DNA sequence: TGCAGTGCTCCTTGGAACACTGAAGCTTTCTTT. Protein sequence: CSAPWNTEAFF.

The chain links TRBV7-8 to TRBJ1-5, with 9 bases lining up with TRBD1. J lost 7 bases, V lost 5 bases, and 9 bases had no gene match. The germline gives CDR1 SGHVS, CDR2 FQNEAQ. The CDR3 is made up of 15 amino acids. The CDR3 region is CASSPRTGDGQPQHF. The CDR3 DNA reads TGTGCCAGCAGCCCTAGGACAGGGGACGGGCAGCCCCAGCATTTT.

The DNA for the CDR3 is TGTGCCAGCAGCTTAGAGCTGCGTGTCTATGGCTACACCTTC. It translates to CASSLELRVYGYTF. This sequence joins TRBV7-2 and TRBJ1-2; no definite D call. Trimming stripped 1 base from V and 4 bases from J, with 10 bases between. The germline V gene has CDR1 SGHTA and CDR2 FQGNSA. This CDR3 has 14 residues.

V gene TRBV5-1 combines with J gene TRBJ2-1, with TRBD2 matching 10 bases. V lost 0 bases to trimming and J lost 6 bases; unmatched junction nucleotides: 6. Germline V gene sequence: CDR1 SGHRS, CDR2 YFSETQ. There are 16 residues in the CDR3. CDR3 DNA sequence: TGCGCCAGCAGCTTGGGATTAGCGGGAGGCCTCAATGAGCAGTTCTTC. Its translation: CASSLGLAGGLNEQFF.

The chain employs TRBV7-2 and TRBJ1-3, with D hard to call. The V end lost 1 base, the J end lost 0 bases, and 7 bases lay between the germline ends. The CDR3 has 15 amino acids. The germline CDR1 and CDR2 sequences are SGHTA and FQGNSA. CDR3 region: CASSLVAVSGNTIYF. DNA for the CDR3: TGTGCCAGCAGCTTAGTGGCAGTCTCTGGAAACACCATATATTTT.

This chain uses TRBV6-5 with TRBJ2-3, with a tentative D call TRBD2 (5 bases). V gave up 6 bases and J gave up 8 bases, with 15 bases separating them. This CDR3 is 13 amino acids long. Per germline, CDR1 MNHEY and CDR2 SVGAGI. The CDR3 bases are TGTGCCAGCAGGGAGGTAGGGCGAGGTACGCAGTATTTT. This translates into CASREVGRGTQYF.